This TCR beta chain was retrieved from a study of T cells in Graves' hyperthyroidism and ophthalmopathy (dated by TCRdb to the late 2010s). At the level of the whole study: Peripheral blood samples were taken at initial diagnosis, before any treatment was given. TCR Vbeta CDR3 sequencing of 140 or so peripheral blood samples (under 45 ophthalmopathy, about 75 hyperthyroidism and roughly 17 progressor patients) is reported in the paper. In about 6 Graves' hyperthyroidism patients, the study also compared T-cell repertoires from thyroid tissue with T-cell repertoires from blood. After blood sampling, hyperthyroidism patients were treated with methimazole at a starting dose of 30 mg daily, and ophthalmopathy patients were treated with high-dose intravenous methylprednisolone. Prospective prediction of ophthalmopathy was tested in an independent validation cohort of approximately 19 hyperthyroidism patients and 17 patients who later progressed to ophthalmopathy. To identify TCR V-J signatures that set the groups apart, the researchers used a discovery cohort of 100 patients, made up of 43 with Graves' ophthalmopathy and approximately 57 with stable Graves' hyperthyroidism. The roughly 100 discovery patients were divided at random into training and test sets in a 7:3 ratio. General conclusions and limits of the study: In validation, the model predicted progression to ophthalmopathy a median of approximately 6.6 months before onset, with approximately 68% sensitivity and 72.22% specificity. Most expanded thyroid clonotypes (frequency above 0.001) were also found in blood, which suggests that blood repertoires may mirror thyroid immune responses. Sample size was not statistically predetermined, and blinding of investigators to group allocation was not performed. A model built on a 13 V-J signature distinguished ophthalmopathy from stable hyperthyroidism, reaching around 88% sensitivity and 81.08% specificity in cross-validation and 80%/75% in testing.

There are many counts of this clonotype. Its antigen is currently not known. No much larger clone is present one base from it, and per-base qualities are unavailable. The TCR beta CDR3 regions were amplified from the RNA transcripts. The TCR CDR3 was subjected to a first round of RT-PCR using the HTBI primer set and the Qiagen OneStep RT-PCR kit. Libraries were constructed in a second round of multiplex PCR, after which size selection and purification were performed. The libraries were sequenced on an Illumina HiSeq2000 using paired-end 100 bp reads. Concerning the study's data processing: Raw data were processed with SOAPnuke, discarding reads with adapters, uncalled bases, mean Phred below 15, or no exact constant-primer or identifier match. COPE v1.2.5 was used to merge the high-quality paired reads, and each unique nucleotide sequence was defined as a clonotype. MiTCR v1.1 was used to align clonotypes to the IMGT TRBV, TRBD and TRBJ reference segments. The analysis included only V-J combinations with a frequency above 0.0001, which together covered more than 99% of the repertoires. The TCS score was defined as F50 (clonal expansion) divided by E x V (chaos), with BLOSUM62-based TCRdist calculated between CDR3 peptides within each V-J. Welch's t-statistics and random forest reduced fewer than 600 V-J features to under 15, which were used in a naive Bayes classifier (R e1071). The public reads were run again by TCRdb, first through fastp at Q25 and then through MiXCR, and only productive beta chains were kept. Records with the same CDR3 protein are collapsed into one entry carrying the most frequent genes and DNA. TCRdb's processing, not the authors', yielded these V and J calls. Counted in this sample were 300,000 to 450,000 distinct CDR3 sequences; approximately 14% of them appeared once. The top ten constitute about a quarter of the sample.

The hyperthyroidism patients were between 18 and 65 years old and newly diagnosed, with a disease duration of less than 2 months. Any patient with an uncontrolled infection, another autoimmune disease, pregnancy or lactation was excluded. Clinical symptoms, serum thyroxine and TRAb, thyroid ultrasound, and orbital computed tomography formed the basis for the diagnoses. Blood from progressor patients was drawn when they were first diagnosed with hyperthyroidism, before any ophthalmopathy symptoms appeared. PBMCs were isolated from 10 ml of fresh peripheral blood by Ficoll-Paque density gradient centrifugation. Progressor patients were defined as those initially diagnosed with Graves' hyperthyroidism in whom ophthalmopathy developed during follow-up. Total RNA was extracted with Trizol reagent, and quality was checked on an Agilent 2100 Bioanalyzer. V ends up 0 bases short and J 2 bases short, with an unmatched junction base count of 13. The CDR3 contains 18 residues, cysteine and phenylalanine counted. Kept here is only the CDR3 DNA, which spans 54 bases and is read in frame from base 1. Looking up the germline V gene (reference sequence) yields CDR1 DFQATT and CDR2 SNEGSKA.

This clonotype was obtained from a woman in her late teens or twenties with Graves' hyperthyroidism that later progressed to Graves' ophthalmopathy. The sample was blood. The chain uses TRBV20-1 and TRBJ2-7; 10 of the junction bases match TRBD2. Here the CDR3 is given as CSARDVVPSGRDAYEQYF. The base sequence is TGCAGTGCTAGAGATGTGGTGCCTAGCGGGAGAGATGCCTACGAGCAGTACTTC.